These 16 T cell receptor beta chains originate from one sample sequenced in a study of OX40 agonist ivuxolimab in advanced cancers. Sequenced by immunoSEQ multiplex PCR; TCRdb stores in-frame clones only, minus some. The sample has under 100,000 clones, around 92% seen once; the top ten hold 0.5% to 0.6%. The input for sequencing was CD4+ or CD8+ T cells sorted from blood, taken in a trial of the OX40 agonist ivuxolimab. These receptor sequences come from an adult with an advanced solid tumor such as melanoma, head and neck, liver or kidney cancer.

This clone was seen just once. This sequence joins TRBV7-6 and TRBJ2-7, with a possible D match to TRBD2 (5 bases). The germline V and J ends were trimmed by 2 bases and 6 bases, with 11 bases remaining between them. CDR1 and CDR2 (germline): SGHVS, FNYEAQ. The CDR3 length is 13 residues. CDR3 bases: TGTGCCAGCAGCTTATTGTCTCGGGGCGAGCAGTACTTC. Translated: CASSLLSRGEQYF.

The chain has TRBV5-1 and TRBJ2-1; 7 bases align to TRBD2. The CDR3 is 15 residues long. The junction had 4 bases not matched to a gene; V was cut back by 4 bases and J by 0 bases. Germline CDR1 and CDR2: SGHRS and YFSETQ. CDR3 coding DNA: TGCGCCAGCAGCCGGACTAGGAGCTCCTACAATGAGCAGTTCTTC. This sequence encodes CASSRTRSSYNEQFF.

CDR3 sequence (DNA): TGTGCCAGCAGCCGCGCGGGAGTAGGGAACACCGGGGAGCTGTTTTTT. Amino acids: CASSRAGVGNTGELFF. The chain is built from TRBV6-6 and TRBJ2-2, with 7 bases fitting TRBD2. CDR1 and CDR2 (germline): MNHNY, SVGAGI (reference sequence). J lost 1 base, V lost 6 bases, and 8 bases had no gene match. The CDR3 runs 16 residues.

The CDR3 coding sequence is TGTGCCAGCAGCCGAGACAGGAAAGAGACCCAGTACTTC. Translating gives CASSRDRKETQYF. J is TRBJ2-5 and V is TRBV7-2; D is possibly TRBD1 (6 bases). V dropped 5 bases and J dropped 3 bases, with 10 bases sitting between them. The CDR3 contains 13 residues. The V gene's germline CDR1 is SGHTA and CDR2 FQGNSA.

V and J are TRBV30 and TRBJ2-7; maybe TRBD1 (5 bases). Germline CDR1 reads GTSNPN; CDR2 reads SVGIG (reference sequence). The CDR3 length is 13 residues. Trimming shortened V by 4 bases and J by 2 bases, and 12 bases separated the two germline ends. This CDR3 is CAWKITGAYEQYF. The CDR3 nucleotides read TGTGCCTGGAAAATAACAGGAGCCTACGAGCAGTACTTC.

The chain combines TRBV18 with TRBJ2-1, with TRBD2 identical over 8 bases. Germline V lookup: CDR1 KGHSH, CDR2 LQKENI. CDR3 length: 16 amino acids. V was pared by 0 bases and J by 5 bases, with 6 bases of the junction left unmatched. CDR3 residues: CASSPPYGRADNEQFF. The CDR3 coding sequence is TGTGCCAGCTCACCACCTTACGGGAGGGCCGACAATGAGCAGTTCTTC.

This rearrangement joins TRBV27 to TRBJ2-1; D unclear. The V end lost 3 bases, the J end lost 0 bases, and 6 bases lay between the germline ends. The germline CDR1 and CDR2 sequences are MNHEY and SMNVEV (reference sequence). The CDR3 consists of 14 residues. The CDR3 DNA follows: TGTGCCAGCAGTTTCCTACGCTCCTACAATGAGCAGTTCTTC. This codes for CASSFLRSYNEQFF.

The rearrangement links TRBV6-5 to TRBJ1-2; no reliable D call. CDR3 length: 12 amino acids. Trimming pared 4 bases from V and 3 bases from J, leaving 6 bases between. CDR1 and CDR2 from the germline V gene are MNHEY and SVGAGI. CDR3 loop: CASSSPYYGYTF. In nucleotides, the CDR3 is TGTGCCAGCAGTTCCCCCTACTATGGCTACACCTTC.

This chain uses TRBV11-2 with TRBJ1-5; D is unresolved. There are 13 residues in the CDR3. CDR1 is SGHAT and CDR2 is FQNNGV in the germline V gene. The V and J ends lost 4 bases and 6 bases respectively, with 10 bases between them. CDR3 DNA sequence: TGTGCCAGCAGCTCCTCGGGAGGTCAGCCCCAGCATTTT. This translates into CASSSSGGQPQHF.

The DNA of the CDR3 is TGCGCCAGCAGCCAAGATATTGGGTTCGAGCCCCCAGATACGCAGTATTTT. Translation gives CASSQDIGFEPPDTQYF. The chain has TRBV4-3 and TRBJ2-3, with no clear D. The CDR3 length is 17 residues. The ends were cut back, 0 bases at V and 4 bases at J, with 17 bases in the middle. The V gene's germline CDR1 is LGHNA and CDR2 YSLEER.

V gene TRBV27 combines with J gene TRBJ2-6, with D hard to call. V was clipped by 4 bases and J by 0 bases, with 4 bases between them. Germline assignment: CDR1 MNHEY and CDR2 SMNVEV (reference sequence). The CDR3 loop spans 14 amino acids. The CDR3 here is CASSSISGANVLTF. In DNA form, the CDR3 reads TGTGCCAGCAGTTCAATCTCTGGGGCCAACGTCCTGACTTTC.

This chain links TRBV29-1 with TRBJ2-7; D may be TRBD1 or TRBD2 (5 bases each). CDR1 is SQVTM and CDR2 is ANQGSEA in the germline V gene. The CDR3 runs 16 residues. V shed 3 bases and J shed 0 bases, with 18 bases lying between them. CDR3 loop: CSVEGPGPMSSYEQYF. The CDR3 DNA is TGCAGCGTTGAGGGACCGGGACCGATGAGCTCCTACGAGCAGTACTTC.

This clone was recorded only once. The chain is built from TRBV7-8 and TRBJ2-5; D is ambiguous. The CDR3 runs 12 residues. Germline-derived CDR1 and CDR2 are SGHVS and FQNEAQ. Trimming shortened V by 5 bases and J by 5 bases, and 9 bases separated the two germline ends. The CDR3, as DNA: TGTGCCAGCAGCAAAAGTGGCGAGACCCAGTACTTC. Translated: CASSKSGETQYF.

This clone was detected a few times. CDR3 nucleotide sequence: TGTGCCAGCAGAGGGGGACTAGCGGGATACCACGAGCAGTACTTC. This translates into CASRGGLAGYHEQYF. The gene calls are TRBV6-5 and TRBJ2-7, with TRBD2 matching 13 bases. From germline, CDR1 is MNHEY and CDR2 SVGAGI. V trimming: 6 bases; J trimming: 5 bases; junction bases outside the gene matches: 7. This CDR3 region has 15 residues.

The chain uses TRBV12-5 and TRBJ1-1; D is unclear. The CDR3 is made up of 13 amino acids. Germline CDR1 LGHNT, CDR2 FRNRAP. Trimming took 10 bases from V and 0 from J, leaving 12 bases between them. CDR3 in DNA: TGTGCTATATCCCCTCAGGTGAACACTGAAGCTTTCTTT. Translating gives CAISPQVNTEAFF.

This rearrangement joins TRBV19 to TRBJ2-7; D is uncertain. The germline CDR1 and CDR2 sequences are LNHDA and SQIVND (reference sequence). This CDR3 has 12 residues. Trimming cost V 6 bases and J 6 bases, with 12 bases left between them. Written as DNA, the CDR3 is TGTGCCAGTAGCATACCCTTCGGCGAGCAGTACTTC. Encoded protein: CASSIPFGEQYF.